This TCR beta chain comes out of a study of blood T cell repertoires in COVID-19. Study at large: Specimens from acute and convalescent COVID-19 originated in the United States, Italy and Spain. PBMCs, B-cell-depleted T cells, or T cells provided the cDNA or gDNA that made up the material.

Trimming at V came to 4 bases and at J to 6 bases, leaving 4 bases not matched to a gene. The germline gives CDR1 LGHDT, CDR2 YNNKEL (reference sequence). The CDR3 is 14 amino acids. In the authors' methods: Estimates of nucleated cell counts were drawn from the amplification of reference gene primers. The protocol was immunoSEQ multiplex PCR, while the TCRdb copy is restricted to in-frame clones and leaves out a portion. Clonal size and the V and J genes are those of that table, whereas D and trimming came from the DNA. The table lists around 180,000 clones, 80% to 90% of them singletons. The origin of this receptor is a human donor with active or convalescent COVID-19. The donor label of this sample is uncertain. The chain links TRBV3-1 (or the pseudogene TRBV3-2) to TRBJ1-5, with 9 nucleotides matching TRBD1. Sequenced material: peripheral blood. CDR3 region: CASSRTGGGQPQHF. The CDR3 coding sequence is TGTGCCAGCAGCCGCACAGGGGGCGGTCAGCCCCAGCATTTT.